The entry below describes one T cell receptor (beta chain). Its antigen remains unknown. This specimen comes from a study of high-grade serous ovarian cancer treatment subgroups. Study summary: On average, 14,192 reads and 7,000 to 8,500 unique TCR beta rearrangements were obtained per sample. Notes on the study in general: Repertoire similarity ranged about 0.1 to 0.85 between tumors of one patient.

CDR1 is SGHNT, CDR2 YENEEA, per germline. This CDR3 has 12 amino acids. Losses at the gene ends were 7 bases for V and 7 bases for J; bases not matched to a gene: 6. Tumor tissue was taken before any definitive surgery or chemotherapy was given. Profiled with immunoSEQ multiplex PCR; TCRdb holds only in-frame clones, not every one. The sample carries about 7,400 clones, 62% recorded once. The sequencing sample was made of tumor tissue. V and J are TRBV11-3 and TRBJ1-1, with 7 bases lining up with TRBD1. This sequence originates from a human donor with high-grade serous ovarian cancer. This CDR3 reads CASTDRVGEAFF. CDR3 bases: TGTGCCAGCACCGACAGGGTTGGTGAAGCTTTCTTT.